The 23 T cell receptor beta chains reported below all come from one sample, sequenced in a study of blood T cell repertoires in COVID-19. Data came from immunoSEQ multiplex PCR; TCRdb stores just in-frame clones and leaves some out. The table has under 40,000 clones, around nine tenths seen once. Material for sequencing was peripheral blood. The receptors stem from a man between 65 and 85 years old with active COVID-19.

The J gene is TRBJ1-5, the V gene TRBV6-5; TRBD1 matches at 8 bases. This CDR3 has 15 amino acids. V dropped 6 bases and J dropped 6; count of bases not matched to a gene: 10. Germline V gives CDR1 MNHEY, CDR2 SVGAGI. The CDR3 sequence is CASRDRQGFSQPQHF. The CDR3 coding sequence is TGTGCCAGCAGGGACAGACAGGGGTTTTCTCAGCCCCAGCATTTT.

This chain uses TRBV30 with TRBJ2-7; 12 bases align to TRBD1. Germline lookup yields CDR1 GTSNPN and CDR2 SVGIG (reference sequence). V was clipped by 2 bases and J by 5 bases; unmatched bases: 4. The CDR3 spans 14 residues. For the CDR3, the DNA is TGTGCCTGGAGTACCGGGACAGGGGGCCACGAGCAGTACTTC. Protein: CAWSTGTGGHEQYF.

The chain has TRBV18 and TRBJ2-3; 9 nucleotides line up with TRBD2. Germline CDR1 is KGHSH and CDR2 is LQKENI. The CDR3 loop spans 15 amino acids. With 3 bases clipped from V and 4 bases from J, the junction kept 5 bases outside the gene matches. CDR3 region: CASSPLLAGSDTQYF. The CDR3 DNA is TGTGCCAGCTCACCCTTACTAGCGGGTTCAGATACGCAGTATTTT.

This chain uses TRBV6-5 with TRBJ2-7; 12 bases match TRBD2. Germline V lookup: CDR1 MNHEY, CDR2 SVGAGI. This CDR3 region has 15 residues. Trimming took 5 bases from V and 3 from J; bases not matched to a gene: 5. The CDR3 coding sequence is TGTGCCAGCAGTACTTTGACTAGCGGGGGCTACGAGCAGTACTTC. Residues: CASSTLTSGGYEQYF.

The chain links TRBV28 to TRBJ2-1; the match to TRBD2 covers 9 bases. This CDR3 has 14 residues. Losses at the gene ends were 8 bases for V and 13 bases for J; bases not matched to a gene: 15. Germline V gene lookup returns CDR1 MDHEN and CDR2 SYDVKM. The CDR3 region is CASYSGGGARHQFF. The CDR3 nucleotides are TGTGCCAGCTATAGCGGCGGGGGGGCCAGGCACCAGTTCTTC.

This clone has a handful of counts. This chain links TRBV14 with TRBJ2-7; the D gene is possibly TRBD2 (6 bases). The CDR3 consists of 12 residues. Trimming left V 8 bases short and J 7 bases short, with 15 bases between. From germline, CDR1 is SGHDN and CDR2 FVKESK. The CDR3 DNA sequence: TGTGCCAGCCAGGGACTCCCTCGGGAGCAGTACTTC. Translation gives CASQGLPREQYF. Based on the CDR3 plus reference TRBV14 and TRBJ2-7, the full variable domain is EAGVTQFPSHSVIEKGQTVTLRCDPISGHDNLYWYRRVMGKEIKFLLHFVKESKQDESGMPNNRFLAERTGGTYSTLKVQPAELEDSGVYFCASQGLPREQYFGPGTRLTVT.

This chain links TRBV19 with TRBJ2-1, with TRBD2 matching over 9 bases. J gave up 7 bases and V 5 bases, and 15 bases lay outside the gene matches. Germline CDR1 LNHDA, CDR2 SQIVND (reference sequence). This CDR3 is built from 17 residues. The CDR3 DNA follows: TGTGCCAGTAGTTCCCAGGGGCTAGCGGGGTTCGGGAATGAGCAGTTCTTC. This encodes CASSSQGLAGFGNEQFF.

This chain joins TRBV5-8 and TRBJ2-5; TRBD2 matches 9 bases. J lost 2 bases, V lost 0 bases, and 5 bases had no gene match. The CDR3 length is 16 residues. The germline CDR1 and CDR2 sequences are SGHTS and YDEGEE. The CDR3 region has the DNA TGTGCCAGCAGCTTGGGACTAGCGGATACTCAAGAGACCCAGTACTTC. This translates into CASSLGLADTQETQYF.

The V call is TRBV5-3, the J call TRBJ1-1; 7 bases fit TRBD1. TRBV5-3 falls under the ORF class, with uncertain function. Losses at the gene ends were 3 bases for V and 3 bases for J; bases not matched to a gene: 14. The CDR3 runs 17 residues. The CDR3 reads CARSSREDRMRDTEAFF. CDR3 DNA sequence: TGTGCCAGAAGCTCGCGCGAGGACAGGATGAGGGACACTGAAGCTTTCTTT.

This clone was seen only a few times. The gene calls are TRBV5-1 and TRBJ1-2; unclear D gene. CDR1 is SGHRS, CDR2 YFSETQ, per germline. The CDR3 is made up of 14 amino acids. Trimming left V 0 bases short and J 5 bases short, with 11 bases between. As DNA, the CDR3 is TGCGCCAGCAGCTTGGAGCGGTCCGCTTATGGCTACACCTTC. Amino acid sequence: CASSLERSAYGYTF.

The chain links TRBV5-1 to TRBJ1-1; D may be TRBD1 (5 bases). The CDR3 covers 16 residues. V lost 4 bases and J lost 2, with 18 bases in between. The germline CDR1 and CDR2 sequences are SGHRS and YFSETQ. The CDR3 nucleotides read TGCGCCAGCAGCCTCAGGGAATTCGAGTTCAACACTGAAGCTTTCTTT. Its protein product is CASSLREFEFNTEAFF.

There are a few counts of this clone. This chain joins TRBV7-2 and TRBJ2-7, with TRBD1 matching 10 bases. The CDR3 sequence is 13 residues long. Germline V CDR1 and CDR2: SGHTA, FQGNSA. The CDR3 DNA is TGTGCCAGCAGCTTTAAACCGGGACAGGGGATTGAGGTC. This codes for CASSFKPGQGIEV.

This chain links TRBV19 with TRBJ1-2; TRBD1 aligns across 7 bases. The CDR3 consists of 15 residues. From germline, CDR1 is LNHDA and CDR2 SQIVND (reference sequence). The ends lost 4 bases at V and 1 base at J; junction bases unmatched: 6. The CDR3 loop reads CASSTYRGDNYGYTF. In nucleotides, the CDR3 is TGTGCCAGTAGTACGTACAGGGGTGATAACTATGGCTACACCTTC.

V and J are TRBV18 and TRBJ2-3, with D perhaps TRBD2 (5 bases). The length of the CDR3 is 13 residues. Germline V gene lookup returns CDR1 KGHSH and CDR2 LQKENI. V lost 5 bases, J lost 3 bases, and 9 bases lay in between. CDR3 sequence: CASSGAETDTQYF. The CDR3 DNA is TGTGCCAGCTCAGGAGCGGAAACAGATACGCAGTATTTT.

The chain uses TRBV7-9 and TRBJ2-4, with D perhaps matching TRBD2 (5 bases). Trimming removed 5 bases at V and 0 bases at J, with 17 bases between. CDR1 is SEHNR, CDR2 FQNEAQ, per germline (reference sequence). The CDR3 runs 17 residues. This CDR3 is CASSTSRDPPAKNIQYF. The CDR3 DNA follows: TGTGCCAGCAGCACATCTCGGGATCCCCCAGCCAAAAACATTCAGTACTTC. Combining the CDR3 with reference TRBV7-9 and TRBJ2-4 gives the whole variable domain DTGVSQNPRHKITKRGQNVTFRCDPISEHNRLYWYRQTLGQGPEFLTYFQNEAQLEKSRLLSDRFSAERPKGSFSTLEIQRTEQGDSAMYLCASSTSRDPPAKNIQYFGAGTRLSVL.

This clone has a handful of counts. J is TRBJ1-6 and V is TRBV18, with D perhaps matching TRBD1 (6 bases). Germline V gene sequence: CDR1 KGHSH, CDR2 LQKENI. The V end was cut by 5 bases, the J end by 15 bases, with 17 bases between. This CDR3 comprises 13 residues. The CDR3 sequence: CASSERTGLLLHF. In DNA form, the CDR3 reads TGTGCCAGCTCAGAGAGAACAGGGCTTCTCCTCCACTTT.

This clone showed up just once. The rearrangement joins TRBV13 to TRBJ2-5; maybe TRBD1 (6 bases). This CDR3 has 14 amino acids. Germline V gives CDR1 PRHDT, CDR2 FYEKMQ (reference sequence). V gave up 5 bases and J gave up 2 bases, with 12 bases separating them. The DNA of the CDR3 is TGTGCCAGCAGCCTCAGGACAGCACAAGAGACCCAGTACTTC. This gives the protein CASSLRTAQETQYF. Full variable domain (remainder filled in from reference TRBV13 and TRBJ2-5): AAGVIQSPRHLIKEKRETATLKCYPIPRHDTVYWYQQGPGQDPQFLISFYEKMQSDKGSIPDRFSAQQFSDYHSELNMSSLELGDSALYFCASSLRTAQETQYFGPGTRLLVL.

J is TRBJ2-1 and V is TRBV10-2; 14 bases fit TRBD2. This CDR3 is built from 16 residues. With 8 bases clipped from V and 9 bases from J, the junction kept 12 bases outside the gene matches. The V gene's germline CDR1 is WSHSY and CDR2 SAAADI. In nucleotides, the CDR3 is TGCGCCAGCTCCCCAGGGACTAGCGGGAGTCCAGGTGAGCAGTTCTTC. It specifies CASSPGTSGSPGEQFF.

The CDR3 DNA is TGTGCCAGCAGGAAGGGACAGGGGAATCAGCCCCAGCATTTT. Its protein is CASRKGQGNQPQHF. The V and J genes are TRBV5-6 and TRBJ1-5, with TRBD1 identical over 10 bases. CDR1 and CDR2 (germline): SGHDT, YYEEEE. J was trimmed by 4 bases and V by 5 bases; bases with no gene match: 3. This CDR3 comprises 14 residues.

The chain recombines TRBV5-1 with TRBJ2-2, with 7 bases lining up with TRBD1. Trimming took 3 bases from V and 4 from J; bases not matched to a gene: 3. Germline V lookup: CDR1 SGHRS, CDR2 YFSETQ. The CDR3 has 14 residues. The CDR3 reads CASSWGQSTGELFF. For the CDR3, the DNA is TGCGCCAGCAGCTGGGGACAGTCCACCGGGGAGCTGTTTTTT.

The chain has TRBV29-1 and TRBJ2-7, with a tentative D call TRBD1 (6 bases). The V and J ends lost 6 bases and 4 bases respectively, with 13 bases between them. Looked up from germline, CDR1 is SQVTM and CDR2 is ANQGSEA. CDR3 size: 12 residues. DNA for the CDR3: TGCAGCGTCCTCCTACAGGGTTACGAGCAGTACTTC. This gives the protein CSVLLQGYEQYF.

The V gene is TRBV7-2, the J gene TRBJ2-3; 16 nucleotides match TRBD2. Germline V gene data show CDR1 as SGHTA and CDR2 as FQGNSA. With V trimmed by 6 bases and J by 4 bases, 13 bases remained unmatched. The CDR3 length is 19 residues. CDR3 DNA: TGTGCCAGCAGGCCACCGGGACTAGCGGGAGGGCTGATGGCAGATACGCAGTATTTT. The encoded protein is CASRPPGLAGGLMADTQYF.

The V gene is TRBV4-2, the J gene TRBJ2-2; TRBD2 is a possible D gene (6 bases). Germline CDR1 reads LGHNA; CDR2 reads YNFKEQ. Trimming took 0 bases from V and 3 from J, leaving 14 bases between them. The CDR3 consists of 17 residues. CDR3 protein: CASSQDYRRVDTGELFF. Here the CDR3 DNA reads TGTGCCAGCAGCCAAGATTATCGGAGGGTGGACACCGGGGAGCTGTTTTTT.